The sequence of this TCR beta chain was determined in a study of blood T cell repertoires in COVID-19. Across the study: COVID-19 samples collected from the United States, Italy and Spain covered acute and convalescent phases. Sample material is recorded as cDNA or gDNA derived from T cells, B-cell-depleted T cells, or PBMCs.

V trimming: 4 bases; J trimming: 5 bases; junction bases outside the gene matches: 13. The CDR3 contains 17 residues. CDR1 is SGDLS and CDR2 is YYNGEE in the germline V gene. In the source study's methods: From reference gene primer amplification, estimates of nucleated cell counts were derived. Generated by immunoSEQ multiplex PCR, the TCRdb table keeps only in-frame clones and is missing some. Clonal size and the V and J genes are those of that table, whereas D and trimming came from the DNA. The sample includes fewer than 300,000 clones, approximately 87% of them seen just once. Seattle's cohort entered during active infection and was followed longitudinally.

The chain recombines TRBV9 with TRBJ2-3, with 10 bases identical to TRBD1. The sequence was obtained from a woman under 40 with COVID-19, enrolled during active disease. Input material: peripheral blood. DNA of the CDR3: TGTGCCAGCAGCTTAACCGGGACAGGGGTTTCAGGAGATACGCAGTATTTT. Amino acid sequence: CASSLTGTGVSGDTQYF.